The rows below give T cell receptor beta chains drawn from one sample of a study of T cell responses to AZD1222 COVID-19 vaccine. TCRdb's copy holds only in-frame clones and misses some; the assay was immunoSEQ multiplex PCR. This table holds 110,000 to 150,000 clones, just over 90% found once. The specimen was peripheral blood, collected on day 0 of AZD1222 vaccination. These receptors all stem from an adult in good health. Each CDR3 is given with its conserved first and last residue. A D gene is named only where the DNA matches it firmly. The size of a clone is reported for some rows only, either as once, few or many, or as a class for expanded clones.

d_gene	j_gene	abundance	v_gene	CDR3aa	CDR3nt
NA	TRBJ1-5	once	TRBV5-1	CARTLGGGTRGGYSNQPQHF	TGCGCCAGGACACTGGGAGGCGGGACAAGAGGAGGCTATAGCAATCAGCCCCAGCATTTT
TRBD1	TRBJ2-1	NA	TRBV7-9	CASSRTGDYNEQFF	TGTGCCAGCAGCCGGACAGGTGACTACAATGAGCAGTTCTTC
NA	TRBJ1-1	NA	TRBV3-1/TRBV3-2	CASSQEPSVTEAFF	TGTGCCAGCAGCCAAGAACCCTCGGTCACTGAAGCTTTCTTT
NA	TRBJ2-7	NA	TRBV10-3	CAISGRERYEQYF	TGTGCCATCTCGGGAAGGGAGAGGTACGAGCAGTACTTC
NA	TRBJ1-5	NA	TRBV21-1	CASSKDGCGIGWNQPQHF	TGTGCCAGCAGCAAAGATGGATGCGGAATTGGGTGGAATCAGCCCCAGCATTTT
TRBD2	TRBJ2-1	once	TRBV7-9	CASSTIAGSYNEQFF	TGTGCCAGCAGCACCATAGCGGGGAGTTACAATGAGCAGTTCTTC
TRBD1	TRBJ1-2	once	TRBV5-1	CASSLARTGNYGYTF	TGCGCCAGCAGCTTGGCTAGGACAGGGAACTATGGCTACACCTTC
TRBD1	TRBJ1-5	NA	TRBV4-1	CASSSAFPGQGHLSRNQPQHF	TGCGCCAGCAGCTCCGCGTTCCCGGGACAGGGGCATTTAAGTCGCAATCAGCCCCAGCATTTT
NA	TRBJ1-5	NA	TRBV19	CASSIGLKLNQPQHF	TGTGCCAGTAGTATAGGCCTTAAACTAAATCAGCCCCAGCATTTT
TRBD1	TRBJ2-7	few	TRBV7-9	CASSWAQGAYDEQYF	TGTGCCAGCAGTTGGGCGCAGGGGGCGTACGACGAGCAGTACTTC
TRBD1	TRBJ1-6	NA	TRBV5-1	CASTTTTGAVGSPLHF	TGCGCCAGCACGACCACGACAGGGGCAGTTGGGTCACCCCTCCACTTT
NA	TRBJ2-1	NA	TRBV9	CASSVDPQDSPYNEQFF	TGTGCCAGCAGCGTAGACCCTCAGGACTCCCCCTACAATGAGCAGTTCTTC
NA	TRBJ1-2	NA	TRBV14	CASSQDRDYGYTF	TGTGCCAGCAGCCAAGACAGGGACTATGGCTACACCTTC
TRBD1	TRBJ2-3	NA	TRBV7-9	CASRSAGQGREDTQYF	TGTGCCAGCAGATCCGCCGGACAGGGACGTGAAGATACGCAGTATTTT
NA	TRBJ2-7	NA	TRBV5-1	CASSPFAGSSYEQYF	TGCGCCAGCAGCCCGTTTGCGGGGAGCTCCTACGAGCAGTACTTC
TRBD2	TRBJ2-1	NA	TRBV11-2	CASSLERGNEQFF	TGTGCCAGCAGCTTAGAGCGGGGGAATGAGCAGTTCTTC
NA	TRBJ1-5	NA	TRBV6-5	CASSYGGLNQPQHF	TGTGCCAGCAGTTACGGCGGGCTCAATCAGCCCCAGCATTTT
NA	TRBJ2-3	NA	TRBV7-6	CASSFRDTPTDTQYF	TGTGCCAGCAGCTTTCGGGACACACCCACAGATACGCAGTATTTT
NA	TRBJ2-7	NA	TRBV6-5	CASRRTVLYEQYF	TGTGCCAGCAGGAGGACAGTCCTCTACGAGCAGTACTTC
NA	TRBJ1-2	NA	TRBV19	CASSNGVGNGYTF	TGTGCCAGTAGTAACGGGGTGGGTAACGGCTACACCTTC
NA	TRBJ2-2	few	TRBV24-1	CATSEPTETGELFF	TGTGCCACCAGTGAGCCCACAGAAACCGGGGAGCTGTTTTTT
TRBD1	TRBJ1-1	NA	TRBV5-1	CASTRQGVNTEAFF	TGCGCCAGCACTCGACAGGGCGTCAACACTGAAGCTTTCTTT
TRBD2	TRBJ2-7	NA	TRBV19	CASSISSGGFYEQYF	TGTGCCAGTAGTATCTCAAGCGGGGGTTTCTACGAGCAGTACTTC
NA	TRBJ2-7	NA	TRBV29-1	CSVESDYEQYF	TGCAGCGTTGAATCGGACTACGAGCAGTACTTC
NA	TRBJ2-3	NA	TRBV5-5	CASSLARSSGTDTQYF	TGTGCCAGCAGCTTGGCGCGGTCGTCGGGCACAGATACGCAGTATTTT
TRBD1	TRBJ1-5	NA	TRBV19	CASSPGTGGVQPQHF	TGTGCCAGTAGCCCCGGGACAGGGGGCGTCCAGCCCCAGCATTTT
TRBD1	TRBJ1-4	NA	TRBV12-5	CASGTLGQGFEKLFF	TGTGCTAGTGGTACCCTGGGACAGGGGTTTGAGAAACTGTTTTTT
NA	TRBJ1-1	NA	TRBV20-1	CSASRQTNTEAFF	TGCAGTGCTAGTCGGCAGACGAACACTGAAGCTTTCTTT
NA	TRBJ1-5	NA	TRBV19	CASSITQTYSNQPQHF	TGTGCCAGTAGTATAACCCAGACCTATAGCAATCAGCCCCAGCATTTT
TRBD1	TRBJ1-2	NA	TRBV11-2	CASSLLGQGAFGYTF	TGTGCCAGCAGCTTACTGGGACAGGGGGCGTTCGGCTACACCTTC
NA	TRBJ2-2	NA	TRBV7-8	CASSLVQGLLGELFF	TGTGCCAGCAGCTTGGTACAGGGCTTATTAGGGGAGCTGTTTTTT
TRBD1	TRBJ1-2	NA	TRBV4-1	CASSPPGQHNYGYTF	TGCGCCAGCAGCCCCCCGGGACAGCATAACTATGGCTACACCTTC
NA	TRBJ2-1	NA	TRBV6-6	CASTNPGPSGYEQFF	TGTGCCAGCACCAACCCCGGGCCGTCTGGGTATGAGCAGTTCTTC
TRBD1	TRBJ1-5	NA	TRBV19	CASSIRDRGQPQHF	TGTGCCAGTAGTATAAGGGACAGGGGGCAGCCCCAGCATTTT
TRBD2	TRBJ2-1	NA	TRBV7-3	CASSPGTSGDEQFF	TGTGCCAGCAGCCCAGGGACTAGCGGAGATGAGCAGTTCTTC
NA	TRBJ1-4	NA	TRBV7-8	CASSPSVATNEKLFF	TGTGCCAGCAGCCCGTCGGTTGCAACTAATGAAAAACTGTTTTTT
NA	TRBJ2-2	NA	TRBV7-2	CASSLDWNTGELFF	TGTGCCAGCAGCTTAGACTGGAACACCGGGGAGCTGTTTTTT
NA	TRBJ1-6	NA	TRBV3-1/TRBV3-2	CASGTYNSPLHF	TGTGCCAGCGGGACATATAATTCACCCCTCCACTTT
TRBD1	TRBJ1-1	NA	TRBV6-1	CASSEAYTGGTEAFF	TGTGCCAGCAGTGAAGCGTATACAGGGGGCACTGAAGCTTTCTTT
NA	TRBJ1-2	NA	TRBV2	CASASFDRASSYTF	TGTGCCAGCGCGTCTTTTGACCGGGCTAGTAGCTACACCTTC
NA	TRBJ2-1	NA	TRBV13	CASSPSQGFSYNEQFF	TGTGCCAGCAGCCCGAGCCAGGGGTTCTCCTACAATGAGCAGTTCTTC
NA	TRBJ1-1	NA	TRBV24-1	CATSDSPGVGTEAFF	TGTGCCACCAGTGATTCCCCCGGGGTTGGTACTGAAGCTTTCTTT
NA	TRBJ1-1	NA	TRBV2	CASSRWTEAFF	TGTGCCAGCAGTAGGTGGACTGAAGCTTTCTTT
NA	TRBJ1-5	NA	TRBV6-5	CASRLQDNQPQHF	TGTGCCAGCAGACTACAGGATAATCAGCCCCAGCATTTT
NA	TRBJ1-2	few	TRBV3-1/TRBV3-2	CASSQEGGYGYTF	TGTGCCAGCAGCCAAGAGGGGGGGTATGGCTACACCTTC
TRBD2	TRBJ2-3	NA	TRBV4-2	CASSQDRVAGDPQYF	TGTGCCAGCAGCCAAGATCGGGTAGCGGGGGATCCGCAGTATTTT
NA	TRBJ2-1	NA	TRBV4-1	CASSEDREVPDEQFF	TGCGCCAGCAGTGAAGACAGGGAGGTTCCCGATGAGCAGTTCTTC
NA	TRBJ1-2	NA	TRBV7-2	CASSLEQRDGYTF	TGTGCCAGCAGCTTAGAACAGAGGGATGGCTACACCTTC
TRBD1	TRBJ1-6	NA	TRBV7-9	CASSLRTGVGSPLHF	TGTGCCAGCAGCCTCAGGACAGGCGTCGGTTCACCCCTCCACTTT
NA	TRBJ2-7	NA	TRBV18	CASSPDPYEQYF	TGTGCCAGCTCACCAGACCCCTACGAGCAGTACTTC
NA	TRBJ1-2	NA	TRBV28	CASSSLGGTRNYGYTF	TGTGCCAGCAGTTCTCTAGGTGGGACCAGGAACTATGGCTACACCTTC
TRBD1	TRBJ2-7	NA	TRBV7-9	CASSSPDRGGEQYF	TGTGCCAGCAGCTCCCCTGACAGGGGCGGGGAGCAGTACTTC
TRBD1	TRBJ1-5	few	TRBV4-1	CASSQGSGGQPQHF	TGCGCCAGCAGCCAAGGGTCAGGGGGACAGCCCCAGCATTTT
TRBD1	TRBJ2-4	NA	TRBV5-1	CASSLTQGAGIQYF	TGCGCCAGCAGCTTGACTCAGGGGGCGGGAATTCAGTACTTC
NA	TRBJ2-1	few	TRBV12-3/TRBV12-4	CASSDRDHNEQFF	TGTGCCAGCAGTGACCGGGACCACAATGAGCAGTTCTTC
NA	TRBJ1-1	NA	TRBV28	CASSFFQTNTEAFF	TGTGCCAGCAGTTTCTTCCAAACAAACACTGAAGCTTTCTTT
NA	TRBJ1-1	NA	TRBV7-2	CASSLGVDPLDVLNTEAFF	TGTGCCAGCAGCTTAGGAGTGGACCCCTTGGATGTTTTGAACACTGAAGCTTTCTTT
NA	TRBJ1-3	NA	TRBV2	CASSAPGGAGGGSGNTIYF	TGTGCCAGCAGTGCCCCCGGGGGCGCCGGTGGAGGCTCTGGAAACACCATATATTTT
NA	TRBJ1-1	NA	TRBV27	CASSLSAGRGFAFF	TGTGCCAGCAGTTTATCCGCGGGCAGGGGATTCGCTTTCTTT
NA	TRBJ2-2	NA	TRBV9	CASSVGHLNTGELFF	TGTGCCAGCAGCGTAGGACACCTGAACACCGGGGAGCTGTTTTTT